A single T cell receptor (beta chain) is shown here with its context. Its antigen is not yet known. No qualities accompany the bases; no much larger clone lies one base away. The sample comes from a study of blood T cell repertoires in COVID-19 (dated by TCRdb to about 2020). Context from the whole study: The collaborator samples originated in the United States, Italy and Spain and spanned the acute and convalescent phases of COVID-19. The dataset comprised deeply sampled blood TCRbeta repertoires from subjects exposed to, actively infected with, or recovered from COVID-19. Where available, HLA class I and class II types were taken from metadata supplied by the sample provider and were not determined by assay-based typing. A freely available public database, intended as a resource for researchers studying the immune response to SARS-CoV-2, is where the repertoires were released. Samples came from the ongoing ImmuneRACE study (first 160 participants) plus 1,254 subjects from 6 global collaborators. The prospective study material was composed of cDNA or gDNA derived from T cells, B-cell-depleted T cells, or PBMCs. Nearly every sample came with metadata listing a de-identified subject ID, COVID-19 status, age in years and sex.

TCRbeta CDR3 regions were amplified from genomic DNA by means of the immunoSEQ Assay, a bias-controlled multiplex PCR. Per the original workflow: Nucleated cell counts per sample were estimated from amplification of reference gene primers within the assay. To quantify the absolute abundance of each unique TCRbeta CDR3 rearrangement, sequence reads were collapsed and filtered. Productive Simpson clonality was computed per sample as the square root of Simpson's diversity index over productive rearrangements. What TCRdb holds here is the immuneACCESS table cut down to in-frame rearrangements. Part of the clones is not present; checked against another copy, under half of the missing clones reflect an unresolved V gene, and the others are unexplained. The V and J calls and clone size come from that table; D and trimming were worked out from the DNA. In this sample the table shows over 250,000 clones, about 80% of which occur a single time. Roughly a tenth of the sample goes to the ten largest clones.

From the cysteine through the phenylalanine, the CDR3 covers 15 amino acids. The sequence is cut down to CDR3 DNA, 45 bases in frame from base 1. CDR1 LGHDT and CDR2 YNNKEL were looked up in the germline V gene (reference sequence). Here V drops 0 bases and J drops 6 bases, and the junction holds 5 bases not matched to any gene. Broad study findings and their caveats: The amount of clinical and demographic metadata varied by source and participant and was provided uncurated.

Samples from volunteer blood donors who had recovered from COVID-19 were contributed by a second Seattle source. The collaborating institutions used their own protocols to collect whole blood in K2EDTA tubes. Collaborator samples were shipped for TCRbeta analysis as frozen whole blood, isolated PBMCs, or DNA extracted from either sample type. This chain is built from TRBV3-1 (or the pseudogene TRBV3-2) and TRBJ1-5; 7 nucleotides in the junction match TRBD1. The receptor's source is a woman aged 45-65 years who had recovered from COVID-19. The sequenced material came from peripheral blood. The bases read TGTGCCAGCAGCCAAGATCTAGGGGGCGGTCAGCCCCAGCATTTT. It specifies CASSQDLGGGQPQHF.